The sample holds a few counts of the clone carrying this T cell receptor (beta chain). This same CDR3 is encoded by further DNA sequences in the sample. This entry belongs to a study of radiotherapy plus CTLA-4 blockade in lung cancer. Study-wide context: Patients showed objective responses in about 20% of cases, and disease control was achieved by roughly 30%.

Libraries were prepared by immunoSEQ multiplex PCR; TCRdb keeps only in-frame clonotypes and omits some of them. The sample includes fewer than 90,000 clones, less than 90% of them seen just once. This CDR3 region has 14 residues. Germline CDR1 reads SGDLS; CDR2 reads YYNGEE. Trimming removed 0 bases at V and 1 base at J, with 7 bases between. The clonotype comes from a human donor with non-small cell lung cancer who had stable disease on radiotherapy plus ipilimumab. The V and J genes are TRBV9 and TRBJ2-5; TRBD2 might be the D (5 bases). Sample: peripheral blood, taken from a patient treated with radiotherapy plus ipilimumab. DNA of the CDR3: TGTGCCAGCAGCGTAGGGGGAGCCCAAGAGACCCAGTACTTC. Its protein is CASSVGGAQETQYF.